Listed below are T cell receptor beta chains from one sample, sequenced in a study of T cells in Graves' hyperthyroidism and ophthalmopathy. One entry per CDR3 protein, called by TCRdb with MiXCR from the multiplex PCR reads. Of hundreds of thousands of distinct CDR3 sequences detected, 13% appear once; the ten largest clones hold roughly 9.2%. Specimen: blood. These receptors originate from a woman younger than 30 with Graves' hyperthyroidism. CDR3s include the opening cysteine and the closing phenylalanine or tryptophan. D genes are given only for firm matches. For some rows the clone size is stated as once, few or many, or as a class when expanded; others skip it.

cdr3_nt: TGTGCCAGCTCTCAACCACGAGTACTGCCTACCCCCGGGGAGCTGTTTTTT
cdr3_aa: CASSQPRVLPTPGELFF
d_call: .
clone_size: .
j_call: TRBJ2-2
v_call: TRBV18

cdr3_nt: TGTGCTAGTGCCTTTAGTCCGGGGTCGCACACTGAAGCTTTCTTT
cdr3_aa: CASAFSPGSHTEAFF
d_call: .
clone_size: many
j_call: TRBJ1-1
v_call: TRBV12-5

cdr3_nt: TGTGCCAGTAGCTTCGGGACAGGGGCCAACACCGGGGAGCTGTTTTTT
cdr3_aa: CASSFGTGANTGELFF
d_call: TRBD1
clone_size: .
j_call: TRBJ2-2
v_call: TRBV19

cdr3_nt: TGCGCCAGCAGCCAAGATCAGTCGGGGCAAGCTTTCTTT
cdr3_aa: CASSQDQSGQAFF
d_call: .
clone_size: many
j_call: TRBJ1-1
v_call: TRBV4-3

cdr3_nt: TGTGCCAGCAGTTTAGGCGGCAGGGCTGAAGCTTTCTTT
cdr3_aa: CASSLGGRAEAFF
d_call: .
clone_size: many
j_call: TRBJ1-1
v_call: TRBV12-3/TRBV12-4

cdr3_nt: TGTGCCAGCAGTCTCGGGCTAGCGGGAGGACCTACCGGGCAGTACTTC
cdr3_aa: CASSLGLAGGPTGQYF
d_call: TRBD2
clone_size: many
j_call: TRBJ2-7
v_call: TRBV28

cdr3_nt: TGCAGCTTCAGCCTTTATAACAGGACTAGCGCGTACCGATTACAGTTCTTC
cdr3_aa: CSFSLYNRTSAYRLQFF
d_call: TRBD2
clone_size: many
j_call: TRBJ2-1
v_call: TRBV29-1

cdr3_nt: TGCGCCAGCAGCCAAGAAAGGCTCGCACCGAGCAATCAGCCCCAGCATTTT
cdr3_aa: CASSQERLAPSNQPQHF
d_call: .
clone_size: many
j_call: TRBJ1-5
v_call: TRBV4-1

cdr3_nt: TGCAGTGCTAGAGGGGAAGGGACTTATCAGCCCCAGCATTTT
cdr3_aa: CSARGEGTYQPQHF
d_call: .
clone_size: .
j_call: TRBJ1-5
v_call: TRBV20-1

cdr3_nt: TGCGCCAGCAGCCAAGGACTAGCGGAGGGGGGTGAGCAGTTCTTC
cdr3_aa: CASSQGLAEGGEQFF
d_call: TRBD2
clone_size: few
j_call: TRBJ2-1
v_call: TRBV4-3

cdr3_nt: TGTGCCAGCAGTAGCCTGGGACAGGGGATCAACTATGGCTACACCTTC
cdr3_aa: CASSSLGQGINYGYTF
d_call: TRBD1
clone_size: many
j_call: TRBJ1-2
v_call: TRBV28

cdr3_nt: TGTGCCACCAGCAGAGGCGACGACGTCAGTTGGAACACTGAAGCTTTCTTT
cdr3_aa: CATSRGDDVSWNTEAFF
d_call: .
clone_size: .
j_call: TRBJ1-1
v_call: TRBV15

cdr3_nt: TGTGCCAGCAGCCCGACCTCAGGGGGTGAGCAGTTCTTC
cdr3_aa: CASSPTSGGEQFF
d_call: TRBD1
clone_size: many
j_call: TRBJ2-1
v_call: TRBV5-5

cdr3_nt: TGTGCCAGCCGGGGGGGGGGCCTGGGCACCGGGGAGCTGTTTTTT
cdr3_aa: CASRGGGLGTGELFF
d_call: TRBD2
clone_size: many
j_call: TRBJ2-2
v_call: TRBV7-2

cdr3_nt: TGCAGCGTTGGTGACAGCTATGGCTACACCTTC
cdr3_aa: CSVGDSYGYTF
d_call: .
clone_size: many
j_call: TRBJ1-2
v_call: TRBV29-1

cdr3_nt: TGTGCCAGCAGCCCCCCGGTCGGTGAGCAGTTCTTC
cdr3_aa: CASSPPVGEQFF
d_call: .
clone_size: many
j_call: TRBJ2-1
v_call: TRBV13

cdr3_nt: TGTGCCAGCAGCCGAGGTTCCGGCCAGAGGGGCAATGAGCAGTTCTTC
cdr3_aa: CASSRGSGQRGNEQFF
d_call: .
clone_size: many
j_call: TRBJ2-1
v_call: TRBV6-2/TRBV6-3

cdr3_nt: TGTGCCAGCAGTTACCCGCCTTCGGGGAGGCGGATAGATACGCAGTATTTT
cdr3_aa: CASSYPPSGRRIDTQYF
d_call: .
clone_size: few
j_call: TRBJ2-3
v_call: TRBV6-5

cdr3_nt: TGTGCCAGCAGCAAAGAAGAGACCCAGTACTTC
cdr3_aa: CASSKEETQYF
d_call: .
clone_size: many
j_call: TRBJ2-5
v_call: TRBV5-6

cdr3_nt: TGTGCCAGCAGTTTACGCGGGGGCGAGGGCACTGAAGCTTTCTTT
cdr3_aa: CASSLRGGEGTEAFF
d_call: .
clone_size: many
j_call: TRBJ1-1
v_call: TRBV27

cdr3_nt: TGTGCCAGTTCCAGGGTGTTTGACGAGCAGTACTTC
cdr3_aa: CASSRVFDEQYF
d_call: .
clone_size: many
j_call: TRBJ2-7
v_call: TRBV11-1

cdr3_nt: TGCAGTGCTATGTCCCGACTAGCGGTGCTTGAGCAGTTCTTC
cdr3_aa: CSAMSRLAVLEQFF
d_call: TRBD2
clone_size: .
j_call: TRBJ2-1
v_call: TRBV20-1

cdr3_nt: TGTGCCTGGACCATCCCGGATTTTAACTATGGCTACACCTTC
cdr3_aa: CAWTIPDFNYGYTF
d_call: .
clone_size: .
j_call: TRBJ1-2
v_call: TRBV30

cdr3_nt: TGTGCCAGCAGTCACTTTAATGGCTACACCTTC
cdr3_aa: CASSHFNGYTF
d_call: .
clone_size: many
j_call: TRBJ1-2
v_call: TRBV6-8

cdr3_nt: TGTGCCAGCACCTCGACAGGGGGGGACATTCAGTACTTC
cdr3_aa: CASTSTGGDIQYF
d_call: TRBD1
clone_size: many
j_call: TRBJ2-4
v_call: TRBV2

cdr3_nt: TGTGCCAGCATGGACGGGGGCGGGCGGAACACTGAAGCTTTCTTT
cdr3_aa: CASMDGGGRNTEAFF
d_call: .
clone_size: .
j_call: TRBJ1-1
v_call: TRBV2

cdr3_nt: TGTGCCAGCAGTTTGGCCGGGGCAGGCTATGGCTACACCTTC
cdr3_aa: CASSLAGAGYGYTF
d_call: .
clone_size: few
j_call: TRBJ1-2
v_call: TRBV27

cdr3_nt: TGTGCCGGCAGCCCCGGGGATACTGAAGCTTTCTTT
cdr3_aa: CAGSPGDTEAFF
d_call: .
clone_size: few
j_call: TRBJ1-1
v_call: TRBV6-1

cdr3_nt: TGCAGTGCTAGAGACCTGGGACTGGGGGTCTACAATGAGCAGTTCTTC
cdr3_aa: CSARDLGLGVYNEQFF
d_call: .
clone_size: few
j_call: TRBJ2-1
v_call: TRBV20-1

cdr3_nt: TGTGCCAGCAGGGAGGGGGACACTGAAGCTTTCTTT
cdr3_aa: CASREGDTEAFF
d_call: .
clone_size: many
j_call: TRBJ1-1
v_call: TRBV28

cdr3_nt: TGTGCCAGCATCCTAGCGGACTCCTACAATGAGCAGTTCTTC
cdr3_aa: CASILADSYNEQFF
d_call: TRBD2
clone_size: few
j_call: TRBJ2-1
v_call: TRBV7-9

cdr3_nt: TGTGCCAGCAGCCAACGCCTTAGGCGGAGCACAGATACGCAGTATTTT
cdr3_aa: CASSQRLRRSTDTQYF
d_call: .
clone_size: many
j_call: TRBJ2-3
v_call: TRBV3-1

cdr3_nt: TGTGCCAGCAGCTTAATGGGTCACGGGGCAGAGACCCAGTACTTC
cdr3_aa: CASSLMGHGAETQYF
d_call: .
clone_size: few
j_call: TRBJ2-5
v_call: TRBV7-3

cdr3_nt: TGTGCCACCAGCAGAGATAAGGGACAGGGGAATCAGCCCCAGCATTTT
cdr3_aa: CATSRDKGQGNQPQHF
d_call: TRBD1
clone_size: many
j_call: TRBJ1-5
v_call: TRBV15

cdr3_nt: TGTGCCAGCAGTTACGTGGAGAACACTGAAGCTTTCTTT
cdr3_aa: CASSYVENTEAFF
d_call: .
clone_size: many
j_call: TRBJ1-1
v_call: TRBV6-6

cdr3_nt: TGTGCCAGCAGTGCTACCCTGACAGGGAACACTGAAGCTTTCTTT
cdr3_aa: CASSATLTGNTEAFF
d_call: .
clone_size: few
j_call: TRBJ1-1
v_call: TRBV25-1